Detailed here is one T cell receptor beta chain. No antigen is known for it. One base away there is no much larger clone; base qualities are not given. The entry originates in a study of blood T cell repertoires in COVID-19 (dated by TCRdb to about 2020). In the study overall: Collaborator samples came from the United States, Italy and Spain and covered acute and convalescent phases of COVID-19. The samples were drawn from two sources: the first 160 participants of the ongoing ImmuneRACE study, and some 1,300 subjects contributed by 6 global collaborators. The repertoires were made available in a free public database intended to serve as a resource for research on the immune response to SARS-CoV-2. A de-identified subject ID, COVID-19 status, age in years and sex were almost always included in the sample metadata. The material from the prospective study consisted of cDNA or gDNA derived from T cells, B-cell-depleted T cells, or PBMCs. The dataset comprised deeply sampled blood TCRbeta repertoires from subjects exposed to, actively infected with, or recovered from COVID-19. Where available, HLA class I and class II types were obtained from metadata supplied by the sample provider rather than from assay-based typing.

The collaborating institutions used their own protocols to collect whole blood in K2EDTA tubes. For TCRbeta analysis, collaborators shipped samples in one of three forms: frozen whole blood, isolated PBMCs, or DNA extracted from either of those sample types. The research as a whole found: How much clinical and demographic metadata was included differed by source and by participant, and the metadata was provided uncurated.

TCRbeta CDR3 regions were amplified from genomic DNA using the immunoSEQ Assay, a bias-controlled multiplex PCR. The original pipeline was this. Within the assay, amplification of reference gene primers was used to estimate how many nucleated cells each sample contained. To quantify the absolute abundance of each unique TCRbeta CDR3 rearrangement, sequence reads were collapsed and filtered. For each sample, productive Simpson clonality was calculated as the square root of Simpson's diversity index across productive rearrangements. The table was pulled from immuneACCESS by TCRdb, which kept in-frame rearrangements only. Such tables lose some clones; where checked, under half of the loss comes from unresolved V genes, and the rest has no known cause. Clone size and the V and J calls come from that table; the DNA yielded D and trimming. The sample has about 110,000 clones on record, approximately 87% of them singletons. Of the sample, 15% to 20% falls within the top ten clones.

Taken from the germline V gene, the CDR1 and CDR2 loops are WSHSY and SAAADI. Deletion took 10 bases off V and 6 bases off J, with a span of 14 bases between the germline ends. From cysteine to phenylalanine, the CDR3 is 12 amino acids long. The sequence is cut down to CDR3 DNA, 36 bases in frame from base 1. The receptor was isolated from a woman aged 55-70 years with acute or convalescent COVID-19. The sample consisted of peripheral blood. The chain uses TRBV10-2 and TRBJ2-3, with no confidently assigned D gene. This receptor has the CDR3 CATQDPQDTQYF. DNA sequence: TGCGCCACCCAGGATCCCCAGGATACGCAGTATTTT.